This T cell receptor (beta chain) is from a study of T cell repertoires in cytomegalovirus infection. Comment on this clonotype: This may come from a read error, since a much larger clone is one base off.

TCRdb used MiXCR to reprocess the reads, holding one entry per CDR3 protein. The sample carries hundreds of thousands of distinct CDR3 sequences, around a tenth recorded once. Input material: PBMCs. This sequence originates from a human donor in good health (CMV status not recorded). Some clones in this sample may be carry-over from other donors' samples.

CDR3 region: CASSSGLAGGPCEQYF. The CDR3 nucleotides are TGTGCCAGCAGCTCAGGACTAGCGGGGGGACCCTGCGAGCAGTACTTC. The V gene is TRBV7-6, the J gene TRBJ2-7; TRBD2 matches at 14 bases. The CDR3 contains 16 residues. After removal of 4 bases from V and 6 bases from J, the junction contained 8 bases not matched to a gene. The germline V gene has CDR1 SGHVS and CDR2 FNYEAQ.